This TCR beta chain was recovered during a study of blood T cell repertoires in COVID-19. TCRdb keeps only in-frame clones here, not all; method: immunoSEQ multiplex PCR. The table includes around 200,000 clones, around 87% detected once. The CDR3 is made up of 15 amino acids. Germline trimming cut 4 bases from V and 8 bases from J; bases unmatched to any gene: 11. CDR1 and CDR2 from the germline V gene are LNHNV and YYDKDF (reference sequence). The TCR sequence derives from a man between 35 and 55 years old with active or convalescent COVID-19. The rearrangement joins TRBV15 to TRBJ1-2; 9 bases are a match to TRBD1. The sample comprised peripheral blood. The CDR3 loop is CATSNTLQGARGYTF. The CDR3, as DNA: TGTGCCACCAGCAACACGTTACAGGGGGCGCGAGGCTACACCTTC.